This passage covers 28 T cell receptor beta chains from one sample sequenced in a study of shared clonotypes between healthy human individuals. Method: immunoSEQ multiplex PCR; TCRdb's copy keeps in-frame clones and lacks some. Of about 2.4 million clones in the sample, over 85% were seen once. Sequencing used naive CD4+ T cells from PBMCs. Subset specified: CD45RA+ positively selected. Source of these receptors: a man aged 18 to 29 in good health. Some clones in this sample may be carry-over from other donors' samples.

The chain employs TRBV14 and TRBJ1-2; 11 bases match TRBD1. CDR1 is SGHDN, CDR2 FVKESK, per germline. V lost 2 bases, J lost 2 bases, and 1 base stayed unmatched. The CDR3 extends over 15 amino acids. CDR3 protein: CASSQRDRGNYGYTF. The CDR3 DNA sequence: TGTGCCAGCAGCCAACGGGACAGGGGGAACTATGGCTACACCTTC.

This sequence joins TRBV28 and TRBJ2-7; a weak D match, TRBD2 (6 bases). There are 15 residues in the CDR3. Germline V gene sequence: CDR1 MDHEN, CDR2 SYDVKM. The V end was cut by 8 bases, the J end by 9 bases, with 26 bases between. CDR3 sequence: CASRDSRVAPGRQYF. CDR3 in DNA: TGTGCCAGCCGGGACTCGCGGGTTGCACCAGGGCGGCAGTACTTC.

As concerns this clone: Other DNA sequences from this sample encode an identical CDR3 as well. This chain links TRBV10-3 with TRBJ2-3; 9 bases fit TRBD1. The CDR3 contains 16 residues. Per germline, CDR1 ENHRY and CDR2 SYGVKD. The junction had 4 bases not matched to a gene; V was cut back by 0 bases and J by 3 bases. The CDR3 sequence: CAISESDRGRTDTQYF. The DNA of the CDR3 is TGTGCCATCAGTGAGTCTGACAGGGGGAGAACAGATACGCAGTATTTT.

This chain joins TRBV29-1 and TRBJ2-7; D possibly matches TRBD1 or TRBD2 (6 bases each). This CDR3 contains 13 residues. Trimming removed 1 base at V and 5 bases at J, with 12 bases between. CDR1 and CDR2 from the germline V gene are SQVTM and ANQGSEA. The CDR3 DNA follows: TGCAGCGTTGAAGTAGGGGGGACGGACGAGCAGTACTTC. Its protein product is CSVEVGGTDEQYF.

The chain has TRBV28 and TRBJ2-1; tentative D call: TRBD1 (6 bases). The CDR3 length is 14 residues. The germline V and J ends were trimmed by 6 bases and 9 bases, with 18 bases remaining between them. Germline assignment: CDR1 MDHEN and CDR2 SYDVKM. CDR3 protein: CASRLQGLLGEQFF. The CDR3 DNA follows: TGTGCCAGCAGATTACAGGGATTGCTGGGTGAGCAGTTCTTC.

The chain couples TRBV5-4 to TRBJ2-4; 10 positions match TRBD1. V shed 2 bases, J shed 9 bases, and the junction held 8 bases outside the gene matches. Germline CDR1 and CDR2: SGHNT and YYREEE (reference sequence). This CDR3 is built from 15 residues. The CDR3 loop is CASSFKGQGIAIQYF. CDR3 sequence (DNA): TGTGCCAGCAGCTTTAAGGGACAGGGGATCGCCATTCAGTACTTC.

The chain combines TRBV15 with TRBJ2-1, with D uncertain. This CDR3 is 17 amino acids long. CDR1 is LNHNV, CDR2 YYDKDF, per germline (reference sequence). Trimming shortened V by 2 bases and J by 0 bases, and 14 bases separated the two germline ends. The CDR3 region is CATSRPWASSSYNEQFF. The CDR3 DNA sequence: TGTGCCACCAGCAGACCCTGGGCTTCAAGCTCCTACAATGAGCAGTTCTTC.

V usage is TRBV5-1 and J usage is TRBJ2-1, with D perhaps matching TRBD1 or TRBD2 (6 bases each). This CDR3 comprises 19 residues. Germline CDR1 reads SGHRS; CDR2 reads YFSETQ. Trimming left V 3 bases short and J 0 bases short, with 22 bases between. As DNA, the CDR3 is TGCGCCAGCAGCTCCTCCGGGACACCCGGAGGGAACTCCTACAATGAGCAGTTCTTC. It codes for CASSSSGTPGGNSYNEQFF.

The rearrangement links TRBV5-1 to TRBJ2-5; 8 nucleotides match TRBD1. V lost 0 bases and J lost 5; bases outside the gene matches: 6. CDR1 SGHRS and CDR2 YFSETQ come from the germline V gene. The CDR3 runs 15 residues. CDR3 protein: CASSLGQGAAETQYF. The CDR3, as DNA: TGCGCCAGCAGCTTGGGGCAGGGGGCCGCTGAGACCCAGTACTTC.

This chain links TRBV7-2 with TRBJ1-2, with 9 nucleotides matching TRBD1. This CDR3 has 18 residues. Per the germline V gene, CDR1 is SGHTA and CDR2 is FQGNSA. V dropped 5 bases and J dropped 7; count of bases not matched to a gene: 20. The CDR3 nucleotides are TGTGCCAGCAGCGGGCAGAGGACGACAGGGGGGTTTCAGGGTGGCTACACCTTC. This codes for CASSGQRTTGGFQGGYTF.

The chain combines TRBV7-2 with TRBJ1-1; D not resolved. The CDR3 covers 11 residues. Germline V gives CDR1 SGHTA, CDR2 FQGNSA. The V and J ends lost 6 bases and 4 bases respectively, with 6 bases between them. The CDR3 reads CASSSLTEAFF. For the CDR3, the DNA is TGTGCCAGCAGTTCCCTCACTGAAGCTTTCTTT.

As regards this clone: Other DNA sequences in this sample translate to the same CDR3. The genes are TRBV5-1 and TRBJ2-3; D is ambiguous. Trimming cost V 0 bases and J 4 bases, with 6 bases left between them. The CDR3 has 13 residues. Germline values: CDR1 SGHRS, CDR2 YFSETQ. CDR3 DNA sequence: TGCGCCAGCAGCTTGGGAGGTGCAGATACGCAGTATTTT. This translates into CASSLGGADTQYF.

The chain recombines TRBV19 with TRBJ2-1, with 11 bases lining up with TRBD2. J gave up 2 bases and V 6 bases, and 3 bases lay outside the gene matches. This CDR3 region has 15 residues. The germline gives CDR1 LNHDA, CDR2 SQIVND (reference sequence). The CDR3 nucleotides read TGTGCCAGTAGAGGGACTAGCGGAGCCTACAATGAGCAGTTCTTC. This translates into CASRGTSGAYNEQFF.

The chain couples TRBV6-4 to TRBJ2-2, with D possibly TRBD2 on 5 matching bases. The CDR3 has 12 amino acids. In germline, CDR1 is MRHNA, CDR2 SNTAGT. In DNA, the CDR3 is TGTGCTGCGGGTGCAGACACCGGGGAGCTGTTTTTT. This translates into CAAGADTGELFF.

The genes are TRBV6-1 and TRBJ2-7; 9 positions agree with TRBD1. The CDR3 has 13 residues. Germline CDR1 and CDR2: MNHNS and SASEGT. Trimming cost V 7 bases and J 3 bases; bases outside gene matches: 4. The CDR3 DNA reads TGTGCCAGCAACCCGGACAGGGGCTACGAGCAGTACTTC. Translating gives CASNPDRGYEQYF.

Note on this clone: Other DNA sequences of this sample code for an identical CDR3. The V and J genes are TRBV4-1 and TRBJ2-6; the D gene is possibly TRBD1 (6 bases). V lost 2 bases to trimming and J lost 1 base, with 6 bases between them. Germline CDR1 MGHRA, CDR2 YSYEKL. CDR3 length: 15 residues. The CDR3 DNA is TGCGCCAGCAGCCAAACAGGGTCTGGGGCCAACGTCCTGACTTTC. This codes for CASSQTGSGANVLTF.

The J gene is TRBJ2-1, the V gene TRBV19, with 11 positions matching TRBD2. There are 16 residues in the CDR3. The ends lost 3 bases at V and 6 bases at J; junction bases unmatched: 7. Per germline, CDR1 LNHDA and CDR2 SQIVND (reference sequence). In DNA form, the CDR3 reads TGTGCCAGTAGTATTGGGACTAGCGGTTTAGGCAATGAGCAGTTCTTC. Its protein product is CASSIGTSGLGNEQFF.

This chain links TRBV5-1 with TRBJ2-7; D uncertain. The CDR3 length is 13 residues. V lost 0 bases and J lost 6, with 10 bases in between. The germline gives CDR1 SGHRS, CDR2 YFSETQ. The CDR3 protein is CASSLVPVSEQYF. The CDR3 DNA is TGCGCCAGCAGCTTGGTCCCGGTATCCGAGCAGTACTTC.

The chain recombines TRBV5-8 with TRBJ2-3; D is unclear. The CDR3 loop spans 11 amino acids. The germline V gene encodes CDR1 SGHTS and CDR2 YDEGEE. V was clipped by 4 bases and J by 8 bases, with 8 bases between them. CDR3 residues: CASSPLGTQYF. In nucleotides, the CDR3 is TGTGCCAGCAGCCCTCTGGGTACGCAGTATTTT.

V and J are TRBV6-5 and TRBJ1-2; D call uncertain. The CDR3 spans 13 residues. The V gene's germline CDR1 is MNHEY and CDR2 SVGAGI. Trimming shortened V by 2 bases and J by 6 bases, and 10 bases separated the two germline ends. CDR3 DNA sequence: TGTGCCAGCAGTTACCTAGCAGGCGATGGCTACACCTTC. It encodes CASSYLAGDGYTF.

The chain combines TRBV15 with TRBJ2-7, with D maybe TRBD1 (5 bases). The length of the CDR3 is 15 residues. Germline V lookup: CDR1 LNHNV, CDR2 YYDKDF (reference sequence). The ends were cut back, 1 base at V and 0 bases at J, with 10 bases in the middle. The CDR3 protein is CATSRVGQLSYEQYF. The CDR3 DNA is TGTGCCACCAGCAGAGTGGGGCAACTCTCCTACGAGCAGTACTTC.

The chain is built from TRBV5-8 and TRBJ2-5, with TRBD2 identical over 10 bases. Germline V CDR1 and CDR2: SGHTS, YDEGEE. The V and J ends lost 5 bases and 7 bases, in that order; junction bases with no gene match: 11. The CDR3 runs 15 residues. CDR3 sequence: CASRSTSGSRGTQYF. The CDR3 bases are TGTGCCAGCAGGTCGACTAGCGGGTCGAGAGGGACCCAGTACTTC.

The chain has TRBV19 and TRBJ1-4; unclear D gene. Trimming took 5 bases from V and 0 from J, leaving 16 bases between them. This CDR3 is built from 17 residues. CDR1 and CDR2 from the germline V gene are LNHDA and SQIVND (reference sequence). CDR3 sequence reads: CASSLRAEPATNEKLFF. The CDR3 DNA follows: TGTGCCAGTAGTCTCCGCGCGGAGCCTGCAACTAATGAAAAACTGTTTTTT.

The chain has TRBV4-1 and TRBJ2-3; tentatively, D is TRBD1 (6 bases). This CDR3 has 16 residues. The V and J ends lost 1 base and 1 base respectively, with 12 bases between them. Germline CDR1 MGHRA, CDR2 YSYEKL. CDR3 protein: CASSQGIAGGTDTQYF. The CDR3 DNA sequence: TGCGCCAGCAGCCAAGGGATAGCAGGGGGCACAGATACGCAGTATTTT.

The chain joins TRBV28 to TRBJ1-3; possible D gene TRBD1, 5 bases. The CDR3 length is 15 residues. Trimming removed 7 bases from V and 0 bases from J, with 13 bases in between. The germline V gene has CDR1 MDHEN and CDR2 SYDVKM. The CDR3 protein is CASTVGGGSGNTIYF. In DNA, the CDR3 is TGTGCCAGCACGGTAGGCGGGGGCTCTGGAAACACCATATATTTT.

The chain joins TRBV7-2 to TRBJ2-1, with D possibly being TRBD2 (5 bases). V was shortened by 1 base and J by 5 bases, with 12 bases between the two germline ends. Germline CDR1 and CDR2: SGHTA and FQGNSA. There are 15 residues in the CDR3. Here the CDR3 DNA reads TGTGCCAGCAGCTTAGTCGGCGGAGGTAACAATGAGCAGTTCTTC. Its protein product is CASSLVGGGNNEQFF.

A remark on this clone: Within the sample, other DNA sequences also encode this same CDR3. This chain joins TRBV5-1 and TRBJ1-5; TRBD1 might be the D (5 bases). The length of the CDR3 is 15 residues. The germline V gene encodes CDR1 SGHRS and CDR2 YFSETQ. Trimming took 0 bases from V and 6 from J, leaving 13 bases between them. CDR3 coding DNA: TGCGCCAGCAGCTTGGGTACAGGTGGAGGTCAGCCCCAGCATTTT. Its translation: CASSLGTGGGQPQHF.

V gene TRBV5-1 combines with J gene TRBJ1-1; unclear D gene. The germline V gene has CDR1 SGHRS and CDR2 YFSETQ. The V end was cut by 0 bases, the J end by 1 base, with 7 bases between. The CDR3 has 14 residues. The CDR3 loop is CASSLDPWNTEAFF. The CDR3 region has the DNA TGCGCCAGCAGCTTGGACCCCTGGAACACTGAAGCTTTCTTT.